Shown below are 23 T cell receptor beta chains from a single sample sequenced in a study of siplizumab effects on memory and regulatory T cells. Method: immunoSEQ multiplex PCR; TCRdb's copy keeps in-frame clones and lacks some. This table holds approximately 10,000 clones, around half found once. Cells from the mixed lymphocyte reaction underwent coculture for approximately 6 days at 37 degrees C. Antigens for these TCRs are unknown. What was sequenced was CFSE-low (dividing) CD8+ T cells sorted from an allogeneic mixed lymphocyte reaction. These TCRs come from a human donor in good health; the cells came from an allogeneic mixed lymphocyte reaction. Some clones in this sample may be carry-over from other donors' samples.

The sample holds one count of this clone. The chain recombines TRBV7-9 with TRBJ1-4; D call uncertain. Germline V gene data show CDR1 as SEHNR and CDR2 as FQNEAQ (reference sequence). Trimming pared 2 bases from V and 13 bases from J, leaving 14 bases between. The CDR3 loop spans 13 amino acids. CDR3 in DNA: TGTGCCAGCAGCTTAAAAGCCCGGTGCGGACTGTTTTTT. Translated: CASSLKARCGLFF.

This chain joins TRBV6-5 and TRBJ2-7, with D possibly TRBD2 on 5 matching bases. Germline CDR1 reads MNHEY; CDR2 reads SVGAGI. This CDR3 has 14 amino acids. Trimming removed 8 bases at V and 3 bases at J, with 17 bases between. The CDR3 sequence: CASRQRETLYEQYF. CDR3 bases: TGTGCCAGCCGTCAACGGGAAACCCTCTACGAGCAGTACTTC.

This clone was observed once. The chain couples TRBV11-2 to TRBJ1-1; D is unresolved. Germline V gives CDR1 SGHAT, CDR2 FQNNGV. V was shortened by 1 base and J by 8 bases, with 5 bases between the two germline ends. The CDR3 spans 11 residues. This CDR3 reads CASSLGREAFF. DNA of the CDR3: TGTGCCAGCAGCTTAGGGCGAGAAGCTTTCTTT.

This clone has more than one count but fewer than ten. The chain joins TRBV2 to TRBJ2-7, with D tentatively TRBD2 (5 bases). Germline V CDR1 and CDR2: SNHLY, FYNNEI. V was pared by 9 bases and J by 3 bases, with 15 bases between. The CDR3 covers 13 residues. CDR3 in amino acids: CASKRGIIYEQYF. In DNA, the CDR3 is TGTGCCAGTAAGCGAGGGATAATCTACGAGCAGTACTTC.

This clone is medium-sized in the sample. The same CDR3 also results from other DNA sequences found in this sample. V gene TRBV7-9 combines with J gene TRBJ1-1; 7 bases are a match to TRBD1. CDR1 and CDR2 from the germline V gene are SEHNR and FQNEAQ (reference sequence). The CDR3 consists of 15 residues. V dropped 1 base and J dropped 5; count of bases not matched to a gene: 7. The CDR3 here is CASSLVPGGFTEAFF. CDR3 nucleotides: TGTGCCAGCAGCTTAGTCCCAGGGGGATTTACTGAAGCTTTCTTT. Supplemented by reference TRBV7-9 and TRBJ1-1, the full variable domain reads DTGVSQNPRHKITKRGQNVTFRCDPISEHNRLYWYRQTLGQGPEFLTYFQNEAQLEKSRLLSDRFSAERPKGSFSTLEIQRTEQGDSAMYLCASSLVPGGFTEAFFGQGTRLTVV.

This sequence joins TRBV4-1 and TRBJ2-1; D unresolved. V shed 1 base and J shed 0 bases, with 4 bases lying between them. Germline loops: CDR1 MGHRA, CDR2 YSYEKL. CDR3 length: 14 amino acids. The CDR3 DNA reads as TGCGCCAGCAGCCAAGCTGTCTCCTACAATGAGCAGTTCTTC. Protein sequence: CASSQAVSYNEQFF.

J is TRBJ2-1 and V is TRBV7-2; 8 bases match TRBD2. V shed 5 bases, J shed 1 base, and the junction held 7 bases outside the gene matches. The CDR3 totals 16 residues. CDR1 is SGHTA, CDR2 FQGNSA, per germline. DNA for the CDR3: TGTGCCAGCAGCCCACAAAGCGGGAGATCCTACAATGAGCAGTTCTTC. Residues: CASSPQSGRSYNEQFF.

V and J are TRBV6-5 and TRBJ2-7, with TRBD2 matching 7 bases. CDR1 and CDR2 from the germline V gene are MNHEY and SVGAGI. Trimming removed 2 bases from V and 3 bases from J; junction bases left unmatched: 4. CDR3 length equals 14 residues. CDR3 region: CASSYPGGIYEQYF. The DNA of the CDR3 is TGTGCCAGCAGTTACCCGGGGGGAATCTACGAGCAGTACTTC.

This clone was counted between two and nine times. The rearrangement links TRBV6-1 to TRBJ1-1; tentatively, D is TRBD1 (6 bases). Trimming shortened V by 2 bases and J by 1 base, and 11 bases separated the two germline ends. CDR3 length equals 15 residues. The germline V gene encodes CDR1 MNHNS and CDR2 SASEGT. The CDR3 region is CASSEPQGWNTEAFF. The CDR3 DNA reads TGTGCCAGCAGTGAACCCCAGGGGTGGAACACTGAAGCTTTCTTT.

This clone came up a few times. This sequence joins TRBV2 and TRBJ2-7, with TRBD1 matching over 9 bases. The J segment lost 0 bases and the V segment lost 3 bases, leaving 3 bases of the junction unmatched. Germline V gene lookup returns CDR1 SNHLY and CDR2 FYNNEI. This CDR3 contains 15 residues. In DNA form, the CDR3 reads TGTGCCAGCAGTGAGTGGACAGGGGTCTCCTACGAGCAGTACTTC. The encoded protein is CASSEWTGVSYEQYF. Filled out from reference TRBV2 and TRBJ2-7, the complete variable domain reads EPEVTQTPSHQVTQMGQEVILRCVPISNHLYFYWYRQILGQKVEFLVSFYNNEISEKSEIFDDQFSVERPDGSNFTLKIRSTKLEDSAMYFCASSEWTGVSYEQYFGPGTRLTVT.

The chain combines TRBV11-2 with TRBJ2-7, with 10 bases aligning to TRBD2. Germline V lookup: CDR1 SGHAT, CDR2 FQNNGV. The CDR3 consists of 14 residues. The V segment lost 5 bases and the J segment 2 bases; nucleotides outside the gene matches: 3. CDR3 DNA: TGTGCCAGCAGCCCTAGCGGGGGACCCTACGAGCAGTACTTC. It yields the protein CASSPSGGPYEQYF.

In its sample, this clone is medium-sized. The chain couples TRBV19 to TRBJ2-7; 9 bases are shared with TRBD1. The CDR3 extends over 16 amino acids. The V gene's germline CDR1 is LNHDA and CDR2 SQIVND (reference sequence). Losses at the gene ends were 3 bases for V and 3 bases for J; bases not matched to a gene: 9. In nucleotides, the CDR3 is TGTGCCAGTAGTATTACCCCGGGACAGGGTTACTACGAGCAGTACTTC. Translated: CASSITPGQGYYEQYF.

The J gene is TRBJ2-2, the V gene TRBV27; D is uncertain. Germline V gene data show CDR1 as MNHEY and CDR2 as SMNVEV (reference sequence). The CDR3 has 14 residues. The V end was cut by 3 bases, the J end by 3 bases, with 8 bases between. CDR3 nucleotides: TGTGCCAGCAGTTTGGGCGTTTACACCGGGGAGCTGTTTTTT. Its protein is CASSLGVYTGELFF.

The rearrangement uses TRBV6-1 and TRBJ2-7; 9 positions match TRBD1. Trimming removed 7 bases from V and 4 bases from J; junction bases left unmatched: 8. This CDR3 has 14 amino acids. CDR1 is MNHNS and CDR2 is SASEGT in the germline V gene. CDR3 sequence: CASTGTGPFYEQYF. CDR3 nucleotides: TGTGCCAGCACTGGGACAGGGCCTTTTTACGAGCAGTACTTC.

The CDR3, as DNA: TGTGCCAGCACCGGGCTCCTAACCGACTCTGGGGCCAACGTCCTGACTTTC. This sequence encodes CASTGLLTDSGANVLTF. The chain is built from TRBV2 and TRBJ2-6; no clear D. Germline CDR1 reads SNHLY; CDR2 reads FYNNEI. This CDR3 has 17 residues. V was trimmed by 7 bases and J by 0 bases, leaving 16 bases between them. The variable domain in full, completed from reference TRBV2 and TRBJ2-6, reads EPEVTQTPSHQVTQMGQEVILRCVPISNHLYFYWYRQILGQKVEFLVSFYNNEISEKSEIFDDQFSVERPDGSNFTLKIRSTKLEDSAMYFCASTGLLTDSGANVLTFGAGSRLTVL.

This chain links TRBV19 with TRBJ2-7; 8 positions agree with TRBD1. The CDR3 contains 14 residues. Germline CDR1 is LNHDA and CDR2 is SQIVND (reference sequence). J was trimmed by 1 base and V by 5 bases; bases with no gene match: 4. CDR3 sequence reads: CASSHGQGSYEQYF. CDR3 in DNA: TGTGCCAGTAGTCACGGACAGGGATCCTACGAGCAGTACTTC.

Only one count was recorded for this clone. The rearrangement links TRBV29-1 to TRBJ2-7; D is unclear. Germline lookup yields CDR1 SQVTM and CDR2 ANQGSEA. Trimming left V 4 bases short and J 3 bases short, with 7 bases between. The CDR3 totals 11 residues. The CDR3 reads CSVASIYEQYF. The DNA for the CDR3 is TGCAGCGTTGCGTCGATCTACGAGCAGTACTTC.

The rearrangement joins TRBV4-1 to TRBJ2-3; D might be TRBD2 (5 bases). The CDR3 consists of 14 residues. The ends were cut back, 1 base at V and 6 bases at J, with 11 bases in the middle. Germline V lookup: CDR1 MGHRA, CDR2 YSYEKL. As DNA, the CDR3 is TGCGCCAGCAGCCAAGCTGCTACGGGGGATACGCAGTATTTT. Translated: CASSQAATGDTQYF.

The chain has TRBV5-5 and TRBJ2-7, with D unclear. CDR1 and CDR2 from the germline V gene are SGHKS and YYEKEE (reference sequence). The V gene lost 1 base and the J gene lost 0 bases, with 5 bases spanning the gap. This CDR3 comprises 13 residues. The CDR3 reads CASSLRDSYEQYF. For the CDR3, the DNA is TGTGCCAGCAGCTTGAGGGACTCCTACGAGCAGTACTTC.

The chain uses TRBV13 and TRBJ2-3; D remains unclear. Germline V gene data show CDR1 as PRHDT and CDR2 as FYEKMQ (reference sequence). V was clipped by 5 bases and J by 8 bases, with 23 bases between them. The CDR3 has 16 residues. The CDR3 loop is CASSEQISATPFTQYF. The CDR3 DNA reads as TGTGCCAGCAGCGAGCAAATCAGCGCAACACCTTTTACGCAGTATTTT.

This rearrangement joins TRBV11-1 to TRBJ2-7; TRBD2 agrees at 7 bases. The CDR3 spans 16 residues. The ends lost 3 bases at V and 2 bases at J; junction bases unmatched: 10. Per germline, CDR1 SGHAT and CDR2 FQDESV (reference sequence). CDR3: CASSFFQAGPTYEQYF. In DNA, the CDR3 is TGTGCCAGCAGCTTCTTTCAAGCGGGACCAACCTACGAGCAGTACTTC. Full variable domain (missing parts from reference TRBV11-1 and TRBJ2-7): EAEVAQSPRYKITEKSQAVAFWCDPISGHATLYWYRQILGQGPELLVQFQDESVVDDSQLPKDRFSAERLKGVDSTLKIQPAELGDSAMYLCASSFFQAGPTYEQYFGPGTRLTVT.

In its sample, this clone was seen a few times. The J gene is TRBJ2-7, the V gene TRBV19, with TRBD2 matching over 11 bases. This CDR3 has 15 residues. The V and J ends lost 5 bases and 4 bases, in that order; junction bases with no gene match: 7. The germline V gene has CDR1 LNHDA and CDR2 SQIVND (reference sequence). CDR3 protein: CASSFSPSGRYEQYF. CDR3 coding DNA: TGTGCCAGTAGTTTTAGTCCTAGCGGGAGGTACGAGCAGTACTTC. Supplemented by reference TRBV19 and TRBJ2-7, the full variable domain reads DGGITQSPKYLFRKEGQNVTLSCEQNLNHDAMYWYRQDPGQGLRLIYYSQIVNDFQKGDIAEGYSVSREKKESFPLTVTSAQKNPTAFYLCASSFSPSGRYEQYFGPGTRLTVT.

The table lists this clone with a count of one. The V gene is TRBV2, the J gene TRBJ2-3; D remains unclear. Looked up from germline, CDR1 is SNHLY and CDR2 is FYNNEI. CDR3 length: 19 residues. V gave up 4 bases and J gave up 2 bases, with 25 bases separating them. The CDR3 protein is CASSVAGPSPVSDTDTQYF. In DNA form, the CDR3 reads TGTGCCAGCAGTGTGGCAGGCCCCAGCCCGGTATCAGACACAGATACGCAGTATTTT.